This T cell receptor beta chain was documented in a study of blood T cell repertoires in COVID-19. Germline V gene sequence: CDR1 WSHSY, CDR2 SAAADI. Trimming at V came to 8 bases and at J to 3 bases, leaving 3 bases not matched to a gene. This CDR3 contains 12 residues. Assay: immunoSEQ multiplex PCR; the TCRdb copy retains only in-frame clones and omits some. Among over 250,000 clones listed, roughly 89% were seen once. This chain links TRBV10-2 with TRBJ2-5, with 7 bases lining up with TRBD1. The sequence was collected from a man in his forties or fifties who had recovered from COVID-19. Sequenced material: PBMCs or T cells enriched from blood (not recorded which). Here the CDR3 DNA reads TGCGCCAGCTCCGGGACAGAAGAGACCCAGTACTTC. Protein: CASSGTEETQYF.